One sample yielded the 26 T cell receptor beta chains listed below, sequenced in a study of blood T cell repertoires in COVID-19. Sequencing was performed with immunoSEQ multiplex PCR; in TCRdb, only in-frame clones are kept and a portion is missing. The sample has around 250,000 clones, approximately 90% seen once. The sample comprised PBMCs or T cells enriched from blood (not recorded which). Source of these receptors: a woman in her thirties with acute COVID-19.

The rearrangement uses TRBV4-2 and TRBJ2-3; tentatively, D is TRBD2 (6 bases). The CDR3 length is 16 residues. The V gene's germline CDR1 is LGHNA and CDR2 YNFKEQ. With 2 bases removed from V and 0 bases from J, the gap between germline ends came to 12 bases. Written as DNA, the CDR3 is TGTGCCAGCAGCCAACTGTCCGGGACTAGCACAGATACGCAGTATTTT. It encodes CASSQLSGTSTDTQYF.

The gene calls are TRBV28 and TRBJ2-7; 7 positions agree with TRBD1. V lost 6 bases and J lost 3; bases outside the gene matches: 11. The CDR3 runs to 15 residues. The germline CDR1 and CDR2 sequences are MDHEN and SYDVKM. CDR3 DNA: TGTGCCAGCAGAGGTATGGGGACAGTACTCTACGAGCAGTACTTC. It codes for CASRGMGTVLYEQYF.

This chain connects TRBV19 to TRBJ2-2; TRBD2 matches at 7 bases. V trimming: 1 base; J trimming: 6 bases; junction bases outside the gene matches: 2. The CDR3 totals 14 residues. CDR1 is LNHDA and CDR2 is SQIVND in the germline V gene (reference sequence). This CDR3 reads CASSIALASGELFF. The CDR3, as DNA: TGTGCCAGTAGTATAGCACTAGCGTCCGGGGAGCTGTTTTTT.

The chain carries TRBV6-5 and TRBJ1-1; 8 nucleotides line up with TRBD1. CDR1 MNHEY and CDR2 SVGAGI come from the germline V gene. The CDR3 runs to 15 residues. J gave up 0 bases and V 5 bases, and 5 bases lay outside the gene matches. The CDR3 region has the DNA TGTGCCAGCAGTATCCAGGGGGCATTGAACACTGAAGCTTTCTTT. This encodes CASSIQGALNTEAFF.

The chain is built from TRBV28 and TRBJ2-5; perhaps TRBD1 as D (6 bases). From germline, CDR1 is MDHEN and CDR2 SYDVKM. V was pared by 7 bases and J by 0 bases, with 12 bases between. This CDR3 contains 14 residues. The CDR3 region has the DNA TGTGCCAGCAAGAGGGGGAATTACCAAGAGACCCAGTACTTC. It encodes CASKRGNYQETQYF.

The J gene is TRBJ2-3, the V gene TRBV29-1, with 10 positions matching TRBD1. The V segment lost 7 bases and the J segment 5 bases; nucleotides outside the gene matches: 6. The CDR3 totals 13 residues. Germline CDR1 SQVTM, CDR2 ANQGSEA. The CDR3 nucleotides read TGCAGCGCCGAGACAGGGGGCAGAGATACGCAGTATTTT. Residues: CSAETGGRDTQYF.

The chain recombines TRBV11-2 with TRBJ2-7, with TRBD1 as a possible D gene (6 bases). Germline CDR1 SGHAT, CDR2 FQNNGV. This CDR3 is 14 amino acids long. Trimming took off 3 bases at V and 5 bases at J, with 14 bases between the two ends. CDR3 region: CASSLNRVLDEQYF. In nucleotides, the CDR3 is TGTGCCAGCAGCTTGAACAGGGTTCTCGACGAGCAGTACTTC.

The chain uses TRBV28 and TRBJ1-2; D perhaps matches TRBD1 (6 bases). The ends were cut back, 8 bases at V and 6 bases at J, with 19 bases in the middle. From germline, CDR1 is MDHEN and CDR2 SYDVKM. This CDR3 has 14 amino acids. CDR3 sequence reads: CASGNIQGWDGYTF. The CDR3, as DNA: TGTGCCAGCGGAAATATACAGGGTTGGGATGGCTACACCTTC.

V is TRBV10-3 and J is TRBJ2-7, with TRBD2 matching 7 bases. Germline loops: CDR1 ENHRY, CDR2 SYGVKD. CDR3 length equals 15 residues. Trimming took 6 bases from V and 0 from J; bases not matched to a gene: 8. The CDR3 protein is CAIRTGLTSSYEQYF. CDR3 DNA: TGTGCCATCAGGACGGGACTAACCAGCTCCTACGAGCAGTACTTC.

This chain joins TRBV2 and TRBJ1-5; tentatively, D is TRBD1 (5 bases). Trimming took off 6 bases at V and 7 bases at J, with 13 bases between the two ends. There are 13 residues in the CDR3. CDR1 and CDR2 (germline): SNHLY, FYNNEI. The CDR3 coding sequence is TGTGCCAGCAGACCCCGGGGGGAACAGCCCCAGCATTTT. Residues: CASRPRGEQPQHF.

This sequence joins TRBV11-3 and TRBJ2-6; D is ambiguous. Trimming removed 3 bases at V and 0 bases at J, with 6 bases between. Looked up from germline, CDR1 is SGHNT and CDR2 is YENEEA. The CDR3 has 15 residues. The CDR3 DNA reads as TGTGCCAGCAGCTTTTCCGGCTCTGGGGCCAACGTCCTGACTTTC. It codes for CASSFSGSGANVLTF.

V and J are TRBV5-1 and TRBJ2-7; 8 positions agree with TRBD1. Germline CDR1 and CDR2: SGHRS and YFSETQ. Germline trimming cut 3 bases from V and 5 bases from J; bases unmatched to any gene: 13. The CDR3 sequence is 16 residues long. The DNA of the CDR3 is TGCGCCAGCAGCTCGCTACAGGGGGTAGTGGCCCACGAGCAGTACTTC. Translation gives CASSSLQGVVAHEQYF.

The chain combines TRBV28 with TRBJ2-7; D perhaps matches TRBD1 (6 bases). This CDR3 comprises 14 residues. Between the trimmed V and J ends, which lost 8 bases and 1 base, there was a span of 15 bases. From germline, CDR1 is MDHEN and CDR2 SYDVKM. CDR3 region: CASDLRGGSYEQYF. In nucleotides, the CDR3 is TGTGCCAGCGACCTCAGGGGTGGGTCCTACGAGCAGTACTTC.

The gene calls are TRBV4-2 and TRBJ2-3; no firm D call. The V gene lost 0 bases and the J gene lost 2 bases, with 9 bases spanning the gap. In germline, CDR1 is LGHNA, CDR2 YNFKEQ. The CDR3 is 15 residues long. The CDR3 nucleotides read TGTGCCAGCAGCCAAGATTTTTCGGTCACAGATACGCAGTATTTT. It is translated as CASSQDFSVTDTQYF.

J is TRBJ1-4 and V is TRBV6-5, with 7 nucleotides matching TRBD1. This CDR3 is built from 13 residues. J gave up 6 bases and V 6 bases, and 4 bases lay outside the gene matches. Germline loops: CDR1 MNHEY, CDR2 SVGAGI. CDR3 DNA: TGTGCCAGCAGCGGGACAGCCTATGAAAAACTGTTTTTT. Translation: CASSGTAYEKLFF.

The rearrangement uses TRBV3-1 (or the pseudogene TRBV3-2) and TRBJ2-3; the match to TRBD2 covers 9 bases. This CDR3 has 15 amino acids. J lost 9 bases, V lost 0 bases, and 7 bases had no gene match. Germline V CDR1 and CDR2: LGHDT, YNNKEL (reference sequence). CDR3 in DNA: TGTGCCAGCAGCCAAGATTACACTAGCGGGCAAACGCAGTATTTT. Translation gives CASSQDYTSGQTQYF.

The count of this clone is one. This chain uses TRBV9 with TRBJ2-5; TRBD1 matches 9 bases. The CDR3 has 13 amino acids. Germline V gene sequence: CDR1 SGDLS, CDR2 YYNGEE. V lost 4 bases and J lost 7; bases outside the gene matches: 5. In DNA form, the CDR3 reads TGTGCCAGCAGCCCGGGACAGGGAGGGACCCAGTACTTC. As protein: CASSPGQGGTQYF.

V is TRBV6-5 and J is TRBJ2-2; D is ambiguous. The germline V and J ends were trimmed by 7 bases and 1 base, with 7 bases remaining between them. Germline loops: CDR1 MNHEY, CDR2 SVGAGI. CDR3 length: 13 residues. The CDR3: CASTPGNTGELFF. DNA of the CDR3: TGTGCCAGCACGCCAGGGAACACCGGGGAGCTGTTTTTT.

V is TRBV6-1 and J is TRBJ2-7; 9 nucleotides align to TRBD2. Looked up from germline, CDR1 is MNHNS and CDR2 is SASEGT. This CDR3 comprises 19 residues. J lost 1 base, V lost 0 bases, and 13 bases had no gene match. The CDR3 region has the DNA TGTGCCAGCAGTGAAGCAGGCCTAGCGGGATACGCAAGGTCCTACGAGCAGTACTTC. It specifies CASSEAGLAGYARSYEQYF.

The chain carries TRBV9 and TRBJ1-2; TRBD1 agrees at 8 bases. The J segment lost 7 bases and the V segment lost 3 bases, leaving 11 bases of the junction unmatched. The CDR3 loop spans 15 amino acids. In germline, CDR1 is SGDLS, CDR2 YYNGEE. The CDR3 region is CASSAQTGVEGGYTF. Here the CDR3 DNA reads TGTGCCAGCAGCGCCCAGACAGGGGTTGAGGGTGGCTACACCTTC.

Only one count was recorded for this clone. The chain is built from TRBV4-2 and TRBJ2-1, with D unclear. V shed 0 bases and J shed 6 bases, with 9 bases lying between them. This CDR3 is built from 14 residues. Germline V gene lookup returns CDR1 LGHNA and CDR2 YNFKEQ. The DNA for the CDR3 is TGTGCCAGCAGCCAAGATCTGGCCACCAATGAGCAGTTCTTC. As protein: CASSQDLATNEQFF.

The rearrangement uses TRBV10-3 and TRBJ2-7; TRBD1 agrees at 11 bases. The ends lost 3 bases at V and 7 bases at J; junction bases unmatched: 5. There are 14 residues in the CDR3. Germline V lookup: CDR1 ENHRY, CDR2 SYGVKD. As DNA, the CDR3 is TGTGCCATCAGTGAACCGGGACAGGGGGAAGAGCAGTACTTC. The encoded protein is CAISEPGQGEEQYF.

CDR3 region: CSATGDNEQFF. CDR3 DNA sequence: TGCAGTGCTACCGGAGACAATGAGCAGTTCTTC. V and J are TRBV20-1 and TRBJ2-1; D call uncertain. V was cut by 4 bases and J by 5 bases, with 6 bases left in between. Germline values: CDR1 DFQATT, CDR2 SNEGSKA (reference sequence). The CDR3 is 11 amino acids.

CDR3 amino acids: CASRTERRRPQHF. For the CDR3, the DNA is TGTGCCAGCAGGACTGAGCGGCGAAGACCCCAGCATTTT. V gene TRBV28 combines with J gene TRBJ1-5; no firm D call. Germline V gives CDR1 MDHEN, CDR2 SYDVKM. The CDR3 runs to 13 residues. V was shortened by 6 bases and J by 10 bases, with 16 bases between the two germline ends.

This clone has just one count. Other DNA sequences in the sample encode the same CDR3. The V gene is TRBV18, the J gene TRBJ2-3, with no clear D. The V end was cut by 0 bases, the J end by 0 bases, with 7 bases between. The germline gives CDR1 KGHSH, CDR2 LQKENI. The CDR3 length is 15 residues. The CDR3 sequence: CASSPPPVSTDTQYF. Here the CDR3 DNA reads TGTGCCAGCTCACCACCTCCGGTTAGCACAGATACGCAGTATTTT.

The gene calls are TRBV15 and TRBJ2-1; 7 nucleotides agree with TRBD2. J gave up 5 bases and V 0 bases, and 1 base lay outside the gene matches. The CDR3 extends over 14 amino acids. CDR1 and CDR2 from the germline V gene are LNHNV and YYDKDF (reference sequence). CDR3 region: CATSRERGNNEQFF. In DNA, the CDR3 is TGTGCCACCAGCAGAGAGCGGGGGAACAATGAGCAGTTCTTC.